Shown below are 10 T cell receptor beta chains from a single sample sequenced in a study of blood T cell repertoires in COVID-19. The table came from immunoSEQ multiplex PCR; TCRdb's copy has only in-frame clones and leaves some out. The sample includes about 130,000 clones, roughly 80% of them seen just once. Material: peripheral blood. The receptor set was obtained from a woman in her sixties with acute or convalescent COVID-19.

The J gene is TRBJ1-1, the V gene TRBV7-9; the D gene is possibly TRBD1 (5 bases). In germline, CDR1 is SEHNR, CDR2 FQNEAQ (reference sequence). V was cut by 2 bases and J by 2 bases, with 12 bases left in between. The length of the CDR3 is 15 residues. CDR3 in amino acids: CASSLRGTANTEAFF. CDR3 bases: TGTGCCAGCAGCTTAAGGGGAACTGCTAACACTGAAGCTTTCTTT.

This clone occurred a few times. V gene TRBV5-1 combines with J gene TRBJ1-2, with D perhaps TRBD1 (5 bases). Germline-derived CDR1 and CDR2 are SGHRS and YFSETQ. CDR3 length: 13 amino acids. The V and J ends lost 4 bases and 5 bases respectively, with 12 bases between them. The CDR3 sequence: CASSMTEKYGYTF. CDR3 nucleotides: TGCGCCAGCAGCATGACAGAGAAGTATGGCTACACCTTC.

The chain joins TRBV29-1 to TRBJ1-2, with TRBD1 matching over 9 bases. This CDR3 contains 16 residues. After removal of 3 bases from V and 1 base from J, the junction contained 9 bases not matched to a gene. The germline V gene has CDR1 SQVTM and CDR2 ANQGSEA. CDR3 sequence reads: CSVDRTGAPNNYGYTF. CDR3 DNA sequence: TGCAGCGTTGATCGGACAGGGGCCCCGAATAACTATGGCTACACCTTC.

The chain combines TRBV10-3 with TRBJ1-1; possible D gene TRBD1, 6 bases. The CDR3 is 16 amino acids. CDR1 and CDR2 (germline): ENHRY, SYGVKD. V was trimmed by 5 bases and J by 0 bases, leaving 16 bases between them. The CDR3 DNA reads TGTGCCATCAGTCGACAGGCTTTGGGCATGAACACTGAAGCTTTCTTT. Its protein is CAISRQALGMNTEAFF.

This clone is medium-sized in the sample. The chain recombines TRBV7-8 with TRBJ2-3; 8 bases fit TRBD2. The V gene end was trimmed by 1 base and the J gene end by 2 bases; junction bases not matched to a gene: 5. Germline CDR1 is SGHVS and CDR2 is FQNEAQ. CDR3 length: 16 amino acids. CDR3 coding DNA: TGTGCCAGCAGCTTAGTGGGTAGCGGGGTCACAGATACGCAGTATTTT. Encoded protein: CASSLVGSGVTDTQYF.

The gene calls are TRBV7-2 and TRBJ2-1, with D possibly matching TRBD1 (5 bases). V was cut by 5 bases and J by 4 bases, with 15 bases left in between. The CDR3 consists of 15 residues. The germline CDR1 and CDR2 sequences are SGHTA and FQGNSA. CDR3 loop: CASSPGQGSYNEQFF. CDR3 DNA sequence: TGTGCCAGCAGCCCGGGCCAGGGATCTTACAATGAGCAGTTCTTC.

The rearrangement joins TRBV5-1 to TRBJ1-1; D gene ambiguous. Germline V lookup: CDR1 SGHRS, CDR2 YFSETQ. V lost 3 bases to trimming and J lost 4 bases, with 7 bases between them. This CDR3 comprises 12 residues. The CDR3 DNA follows: TGCGCCAGCAGCTCCGGTGGCACTGAAGCTTTCTTT. This encodes CASSSGGTEAFF.

The chain uses TRBV18 and TRBJ2-1; 7 positions match TRBD1. Looked up from germline, CDR1 is KGHSH and CDR2 is LQKENI. This CDR3 has 12 amino acids. V lost 8 bases to trimming and J lost 9 bases; unmatched junction nucleotides: 7. The CDR3 reads CASLRGPLEQFF. In DNA form, the CDR3 reads TGTGCCAGCCTAAGGGGGCCCCTTGAGCAGTTCTTC.

The rearrangement uses TRBV29-1 and TRBJ2-6, with D unclear. The CDR3 is 15 amino acids. Trimming cost V 1 base and J 0 bases, with 7 bases left between them. Germline V gene sequence: CDR1 SQVTM, CDR2 ANQGSEA. DNA for the CDR3: TGCAGCGTTGAAGTAGTGAACTCTGGGGCCAACGTCCTGACTTTC. Amino acids: CSVEVVNSGANVLTF.

The chain joins TRBV27 to TRBJ2-7; TRBD2 aligns across 13 bases. Germline trimming cut 5 bases from V and 3 bases from J; bases unmatched to any gene: 4. The CDR3 extends over 15 amino acids. The germline gives CDR1 MNHEY, CDR2 SMNVEV (reference sequence). This CDR3 is CASSAGLAGVYEQYF. The DNA for the CDR3 is TGTGCCAGCAGTGCCGGACTAGCGGGGGTCTACGAGCAGTACTTC.